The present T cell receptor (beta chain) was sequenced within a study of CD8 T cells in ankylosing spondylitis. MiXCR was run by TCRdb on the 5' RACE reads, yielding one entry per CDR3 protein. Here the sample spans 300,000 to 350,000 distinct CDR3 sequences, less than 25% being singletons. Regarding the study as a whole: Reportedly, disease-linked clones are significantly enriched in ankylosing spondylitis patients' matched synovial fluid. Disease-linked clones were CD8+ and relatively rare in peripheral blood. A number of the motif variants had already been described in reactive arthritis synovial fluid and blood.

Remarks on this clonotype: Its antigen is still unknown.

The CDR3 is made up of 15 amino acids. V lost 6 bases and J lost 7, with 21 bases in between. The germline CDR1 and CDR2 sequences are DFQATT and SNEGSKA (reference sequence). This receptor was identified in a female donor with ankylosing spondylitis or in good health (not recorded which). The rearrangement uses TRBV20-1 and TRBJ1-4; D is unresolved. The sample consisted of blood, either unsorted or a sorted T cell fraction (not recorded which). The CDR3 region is CSASTRQALGEKLFF. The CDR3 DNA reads TGCAGTGCCTCAACGAGGCAGGCCCTTGGTGAAAAACTGTTTTTT.